The 28 T cell receptor beta chains given below trace back to one sample, sequenced in a study of blood T cell repertoires in COVID-19. Clones were read by immunoSEQ multiplex PCR, and TCRdb kept only the in-frame ones, dropping some. The data show about 250,000 clones, 89% seen once. Sequencing used peripheral blood. The receptors were sampled from a woman between 35 and 50 years old who had recovered from COVID-19.

The chain carries TRBV5-1 and TRBJ1-2; 7 nucleotides line up with TRBD1. Germline CDR1 SGHRS, CDR2 YFSETQ. This CDR3 is 13 amino acids long. V was pared by 4 bases and J by 8 bases, with 8 bases of the junction left unmatched. The CDR3 here is CASSETGQGGYTF. CDR3 nucleotides: TGCGCCAGCAGCGAGACAGGGCAGGGGGGCTACACCTTC.

The chain is built from TRBV30 and TRBJ2-2, with no clear D. CDR3 length: 10 residues. CDR1 is GTSNPN and CDR2 is SVGIG in the germline V gene (reference sequence). Between the trimmed V and J ends, which lost 6 bases and 4 bases, there was a span of 3 bases. The CDR3 DNA reads TGTGCCTGCGTCACCGGGGAGCTGTTTTTT. Translated: CACVTGELFF.

This chain uses TRBV28 with TRBJ2-4; D is perhaps TRBD1 (6 bases). The length of the CDR3 is 16 residues. Germline lookup yields CDR1 MDHEN and CDR2 SYDVKM. V dropped 4 bases and J dropped 0 bases, with 13 bases sitting between them. Here the CDR3 DNA reads TGTGCCAGCAGTTCCTACAGGGTGTTAGCCAAAAACATTCAGTACTTC. It encodes CASSSYRVLAKNIQYF.

The CDR3 region is CASVPGQGTTEAFF. The DNA for the CDR3 is TGTGCCAGCGTACCGGGACAGGGGACCACTGAAGCTTTCTTT. The J gene is TRBJ1-1, the V gene TRBV28, with 10 bases matching TRBD1. CDR3 length equals 14 residues. Losses at the gene ends were 8 bases for V and 4 bases for J; bases not matched to a gene: 7. Germline CDR1 reads MDHEN; CDR2 reads SYDVKM.

This clone turned up a few times. The chain links TRBV12-3 or TRBV12-4 to TRBJ1-2; D is ambiguous. This CDR3 has 13 amino acids. V lost 7 bases and J 4 bases, leaving 13 bases between the germline ends. The CDR3 sequence: CASTLSDIYGYTF. Written as DNA, the CDR3 is TGTGCCAGCACACTCTCAGACATCTATGGCTACACCTTC.

This clone was recorded a few times. The rearrangement uses TRBV5-1 and TRBJ1-1; 8 bases map to TRBD1. Germline V gives CDR1 SGHRS, CDR2 YFSETQ. This CDR3 spans 18 amino acids. V was pared by 4 bases and J by 3 bases, with 17 bases of the junction left unmatched. CDR3 in amino acids: CASSRIMGQDAGYTEAFF. For the CDR3, the DNA is TGCGCCAGCAGCAGGATAATGGGACAGGACGCAGGGTACACTGAAGCTTTCTTT.

The genes are TRBV19 and TRBJ2-1; D is perhaps TRBD1 (6 bases). Germline V CDR1 and CDR2: LNHDA, SQIVND (reference sequence). Trimming left V 7 bases short and J 0 bases short, with 16 bases between. This CDR3 is 16 amino acids long. For the CDR3, the DNA is TGTGCCAGTACTTCCTTGACAGGCAGCTCCTACAATGAGCAGTTCTTC. The encoded protein is CASTSLTGSSYNEQFF.

The V gene is TRBV11-2, the J gene TRBJ2-2, with 8 bases identical to TRBD1. Unmatched junction bases numbered 6, after V lost 2 bases and J lost 4 bases. Germline CDR1 SGHAT, CDR2 FQNNGV. CDR3 length equals 16 residues. The CDR3 nucleotides read TGTGCCAGCAGCTTAAGCGGACAGGGTAGCACCGGGGAGCTGTTTTTT. It codes for CASSLSGQGSTGELFF.

Written as DNA, the CDR3 is TGTGCCATCAGTGATACGATCGGACAGGCCCTCTATGGCTACACCTTC. Amino acids: CAISDTIGQALYGYTF. V usage is TRBV10-3 and J usage is TRBJ1-2, with TRBD1 matching over 7 bases. The CDR3 consists of 16 residues. J was trimmed by 4 bases and V by 3 bases; bases with no gene match: 11. Germline loops: CDR1 ENHRY, CDR2 SYGVKD.

The chain carries TRBV27 and TRBJ2-1; 10 nucleotides line up with TRBD2. Germline V gives CDR1 MNHEY, CDR2 SMNVEV (reference sequence). The ends lost 3 bases at V and 3 bases at J; junction bases unmatched: 8. The CDR3 sequence is 17 residues long. CDR3 nucleotides: TGTGCCAGCAGTTTCTTTAGCGGGGGGTCAGGCTACAATGAGCAGTTCTTC. Its protein product is CASSFFSGGSGYNEQFF.

CDR3 sequence: CASSQGTYNEQFF. CDR3 nucleotides: TGCGCCAGCAGCCAAGGGACTTACAATGAGCAGTTCTTC. The chain employs TRBV4-3 and TRBJ2-1, with D possibly TRBD2 on 5 matching bases. The V gene's germline CDR1 is LGHNA and CDR2 YSLEER. This CDR3 comprises 13 residues. V lost 1 base and J 4 bases, leaving 5 bases between the germline ends.

V usage is TRBV7-9 and J usage is TRBJ2-7; TRBD1 matches at 7 bases. Germline CDR1 SEHNR, CDR2 FQNEAQ (reference sequence). V lost 5 bases and J lost 5; bases outside the gene matches: 6. The CDR3 has 13 residues. CDR3 loop: CASSPTGVHEQYF. The DNA of the CDR3 is TGTGCCAGCAGCCCTACAGGGGTCCACGAGCAGTACTTC.

The CDR3 loop is CAVDRGLGNTIYF. CDR3 DNA sequence: TGTGCCGTGGACAGGGGGCTTGGAAACACCATATATTTT. V and J are TRBV30 and TRBJ1-3, with 11 bases lining up with TRBD1. V shed 8 bases and J 3 bases; nucleotides not matched to a gene: 3. Looked up from germline, CDR1 is GTSNPN and CDR2 is SVGIG (reference sequence). The CDR3 is 13 amino acids.

The chain is built from TRBV28 and TRBJ2-1; possible D gene TRBD1, 5 bases. There are 12 residues in the CDR3. V dropped 6 bases and J dropped 8 bases, with 11 bases sitting between them. CDR1 and CDR2 (germline): MDHEN, SYDVKM. The CDR3 region is CASRGLGDEQFF. Written as DNA, the CDR3 is TGTGCCAGCAGGGGGCTCGGAGATGAGCAGTTCTTC.

V usage is TRBV28 and J usage is TRBJ1-2; 7 bases match TRBD1. CDR1 and CDR2 (germline): MDHEN, SYDVKM. The CDR3 covers 15 residues. With V trimmed by 3 bases and J by 6 bases, 10 bases remained unmatched. The CDR3 sequence is CASSLTQGGIDGYTF. The CDR3 bases are TGTGCCAGCAGTTTGACTCAGGGGGGTATTGATGGCTACACCTTC.

This rearrangement joins TRBV7-9 to TRBJ1-4, with 9 nucleotides matching TRBD1. The length of the CDR3 is 14 residues. The J segment lost 8 bases and the V segment lost 4 bases, leaving 5 bases of the junction unmatched. The germline V gene encodes CDR1 SEHNR and CDR2 FQNEAQ (reference sequence). CDR3 sequence reads: CASSSGQGKEKLFF. In DNA form, the CDR3 reads TGTGCCAGCAGCTCCGGACAGGGGAAAGAAAAACTGTTTTTT. The complete variable domain, with remaining parts taken from reference TRBV7-9 and TRBJ1-4, reads DTGVSQNPRHKITKRGQNVTFRCDPISEHNRLYWYRQTLGQGPEFLTYFQNEAQLEKSRLLSDRFSAERPKGSFSTLEIQRTEQGDSAMYLCASSSGQGKEKLFFGSGTQLSVL.

The chain employs TRBV3-1 (or the pseudogene TRBV3-2) and TRBJ1-1, with D maybe TRBD1 (5 bases). Germline V gives CDR1 LGHDT, CDR2 YNNKEL (reference sequence). Trimming took off 1 base at V and 0 bases at J, with 15 bases between the two ends. The CDR3 runs to 17 residues. Written as DNA, the CDR3 is TGTGCCAGCAGCCAAGCTGGGGCAGCCTACATGAACACTGAAGCTTTCTTT. Encoded protein: CASSQAGAAYMNTEAFF.

The chain links TRBV13 to TRBJ2-7; TRBD2 is a possible D gene (8 bases). Germline V CDR1 and CDR2: PRHDT, FYEKMQ (reference sequence). The germline V and J ends were trimmed by 5 bases and 5 bases, with 19 bases remaining between them. CDR3 length equals 15 residues. CDR3 DNA sequence: TGTGCCAGCAGCCCCCGGGAGGGGGCGGTCCACGAGCAGTACTTC. Protein: CASSPREGAVHEQYF.

V gene TRBV6-2 or TRBV6-3 combines with J gene TRBJ2-7; D is uncertain. V was trimmed by 0 bases and J by 2 bases, leaving 14 bases between them. The CDR3 extends over 16 amino acids. CDR1 and CDR2 (germline): MNHEY, SVGEGT. The CDR3 region is CASSYSSANPTYEQYV. The CDR3 coding sequence is TGTGCCAGCAGTTACTCGAGTGCAAATCCCACCTACGAGCAGTACGTC.

A single count supports this clone. CDR3 bases: TGTGCCAGCAGCACCAGGACAGGATGGGAGACCCAGTACTTC. Protein sequence: CASSTRTGWETQYF. This chain connects TRBV7-9 to TRBJ2-5, with TRBD1 matching 7 bases. The length of the CDR3 is 14 residues. After removal of 5 bases from V and 5 bases from J, the junction contained 8 bases not matched to a gene. Germline V gives CDR1 SEHNR, CDR2 FQNEAQ (reference sequence).

The chain recombines TRBV5-4 with TRBJ2-4; TRBD2 matches 14 bases. V lost 4 bases to trimming and J lost 1 base; unmatched junction nucleotides: 7. This CDR3 is 18 amino acids long. The germline gives CDR1 SGHNT, CDR2 YYREEE (reference sequence). In DNA form, the CDR3 reads TGTGCCAGCAGCAGGGGACTAGCGGGGGCCGGGGCCAAAAACATTCAGTACTTC. This encodes CASSRGLAGAGAKNIQYF.

The V call is TRBV14, the J call TRBJ1-5; D unresolved. The CDR3 length is 15 residues. With 0 bases removed from V and 0 bases from J, the gap between germline ends came to 6 bases. The germline V gene encodes CDR1 SGHDN and CDR2 FVKESK. This CDR3 reads CASSQDQCSNQPQHF. In nucleotides, the CDR3 is TGTGCCAGCAGCCAAGATCAGTGTAGCAATCAGCCCCAGCATTTT.

The J gene is TRBJ1-1, the V gene TRBV5-6; D is possibly TRBD1 (6 bases). Looked up from germline, CDR1 is SGHDT and CDR2 is YYEEEE. The length of the CDR3 is 12 residues. Trimming took off 1 base at V and 5 bases at J, with 6 bases between the two ends. CDR3 loop: CASSLTGTEAFF. DNA of the CDR3: TGTGCCAGCAGCTTGACAGGGACTGAAGCTTTCTTT.

Concerning this clone itself: Within the sample, other DNA sequences also encode this same CDR3. This chain connects TRBV19 to TRBJ1-2; 7 bases agree with TRBD1. The V gene's germline CDR1 is LNHDA and CDR2 SQIVND (reference sequence). Germline trimming cut 6 bases from V and 4 bases from J; bases unmatched to any gene: 8. The CDR3 extends over 14 amino acids. CDR3 DNA: TGTGCCAGTAGGGAACAGGGGCCGGTCTATGGCTACACCTTC. It encodes CASREQGPVYGYTF.

The V gene is TRBV2, the J gene TRBJ2-3; 13 bases fit TRBD2. CDR3 length: 15 residues. Germline V gene data show CDR1 as SNHLY and CDR2 as FYNNEI. V lost 8 bases, J lost 0 bases, and 2 bases stayed unmatched. The CDR3: CASWTSGSSTDTQYF. CDR3 bases: TGTGCCAGCTGGACTAGCGGGAGTAGCACAGATACGCAGTATTTT.

The genes are TRBV6-6 and TRBJ1-4; 8 bases line up with TRBD1. Germline values: CDR1 MNHNY, CDR2 SVGAGI (reference sequence). The CDR3 contains 19 residues. V was clipped by 5 bases and J by 0 bases; unmatched bases: 14. In nucleotides, the CDR3 is TGTGCCAGCAGTCGTTCACCCGACAGGGGATGGACAACTAATGAAAAACTGTTTTTT. Protein product: CASSRSPDRGWTTNEKLFF.

The CDR3 nucleotides are TGTGCCAGCAGCCTAACATCCGGCCATAGAGGGCAGTATTTT. Amino acids: CASSLTSGHRGQYF. The rearrangement uses TRBV3-1 (or the pseudogene TRBV3-2) and TRBJ2-3; the D is unclear. With 4 bases removed from V and 11 bases from J, the gap between germline ends came to 19 bases. Germline CDR1 LGHDT, CDR2 YNNKEL (reference sequence). The CDR3 is 14 residues long.

The J gene is TRBJ1-4, the V gene TRBV27; D is unclear. V was cut by 3 bases and J by 2 bases, with 7 bases left in between. This CDR3 spans 14 amino acids. CDR1 and CDR2 from the germline V gene are MNHEY and SMNVEV (reference sequence). Here the CDR3 reads CASSFVQTNEKLFF. For the CDR3, the DNA is TGTGCCAGCAGTTTTGTACAGACTAATGAAAAACTGTTTTTT.